This T cell receptor beta chain was captured in a study of T cells in Graves' hyperthyroidism and ophthalmopathy. There are many counts of this clonotype. Any patient presenting with uncontrolled infection, other autoimmune disease, pregnancy or lactation was left out. Based on clinical symptoms, serum thyroxine and TRAb, thyroid ultrasound and orbital computed tomography, diagnoses were reached. The authors took PBMCs from 9.5 to 10 ml fresh peripheral blood. Amplified TCR beta CDR3 regions derived from RNA transcripts. First-round RT-PCR of the TCR CDR3 relied on the HTBI primer set. Each CDR3 protein gets one entry after TCRdb re-called the multiplex PCR reads with MiXCR. The sample consists of some 380,000 distinct CDR3 sequences, 13% of them appearing once. This clonotype originated in a young man with Graves' hyperthyroidism that later progressed to Graves' ophthalmopathy. Sequences were obtained from blood.

CDR3: CASSFPGSMNTGELFF. CDR3 in DNA: TGTGCCAGCAGTTTTCCGGGGTCTATGAACACCGGGGAGCTGTTTTTT. This chain connects TRBV28 to TRBJ2-2; D may be TRBD2 (5 bases). This CDR3 contains 16 residues. The ends were cut back, 3 bases at V and 1 base at J, with 12 bases in the middle. CDR1 is MDHEN, CDR2 SYDVKM, per germline.